These 14 T cell receptor beta chains were sequenced from one sample in a study of T cells after yellow fever vaccination. TCRdb called the 5' RACE reads again in MiXCR, with one record for every CDR3 protein. This sample has approximately 110,000 distinct CDR3 sequences, with approximately 7% found just once. The sequences come from CD4+ T cells sorted from PBMCs, collected around 10 days after the first yellow fever vaccination. These receptors came from a man aged 18 to 30 who received the YFV17D yellow fever vaccine.

The sample holds many counts of this clonotype. This chain joins TRBV20-1 and TRBJ2-4; no clear D gene. V lost 3 bases, J lost 0 bases, and 6 bases lay in between. CDR1 and CDR2 (germline): DFQATT, SNEGSKA (reference sequence). CDR3 length: 13 residues. CDR3 loop: CSASDLAKNIQYF. The CDR3 coding sequence is TGCAGTGCTAGTGACCTAGCCAAAAACATTCAGTACTTC.

In its sample, this clonotype was seen many times. The chain uses TRBV20-1 and TRBJ2-1; TRBD2 matches at 10 bases. With 3 bases clipped from V and 9 bases from J, the junction kept 8 bases outside the gene matches. From germline, CDR1 is DFQATT and CDR2 SNEGSKA (reference sequence). The length of the CDR3 is 14 residues. DNA for the CDR3: TGCAGTGCTAGTCTGGCTAGCGGGGGAAGTGAGCAGTTCTTC. It specifies CSASLASGGSEQFF.

This clonotype was observed at least ten times. The gene calls are TRBV25-1 and TRBJ2-2; TRBD2 aligns across 8 bases. The V and J ends lost 1 base and 4 bases, in that order; junction bases with no gene match: 5. The CDR3 runs to 16 residues. CDR1 and CDR2 from the germline V gene are MGHDK and SYGVNS. In nucleotides, the CDR3 is TGTGCCAGCAGTGAATCGGGGGGGATGGGCACCGGGGAGCTGTTTTTT. As protein: CASSESGGMGTGELFF. Full variable domain (missing parts from reference TRBV25-1 and TRBJ2-2): EADIYQTPRYLVIGTGKKITLECSQTMGHDKMYWYQQDPGMELHLIHYSYGVNSTEKGDLSSESTVSRIRTEHFPLTLESARPSHTSQYLCASSESGGMGTGELFFGEGSRLTVL.

At least ten counts were recorded for this clonotype. The rearrangement links TRBV7-8 to TRBJ2-3; 7 bases map to TRBD1. The germline CDR1 and CDR2 sequences are SGHVS and FQNEAQ. Trimming took 3 bases from V and 2 from J; bases not matched to a gene: 2. CDR3 length: 14 residues. The CDR3 sequence: CASSFDRATDTQYF. CDR3 coding DNA: TGTGCCAGCAGCTTCGACAGGGCCACAGATACGCAGTATTTT.

On this clonotype itself: A much larger clone lies a single base off, so this may be a read error. The chain uses TRBV5-1 and TRBJ2-5; D remains unclear. Germline V lookup: CDR1 SGHRS, CDR2 YFSETQ. The CDR3 covers 14 residues. Trimming took 0 bases from V and 5 from J, leaving 11 bases between them. CDR3 protein: CASSLARQDETQYF. The CDR3 DNA reads TGCGCCAGCAGCTTGGCCAGGCAAGATGAGACCCAGTACTTC. The whole variable domain, filled in from reference TRBV5-1 and TRBJ2-5, reads KAGVTQTPRYLIKTRGQQVTLSCSPISGHRSVSWYQQTPGQGLQFLFEYFSETQRNKGNFPGRFSGRQFSNSRSEMNVSTLELGDSALYLCASSLARQDETQYFGPGTRLLVL.

This clonotype was recorded at least ten times. The rearrangement links TRBV10-3 to TRBJ1-2, with a weak D call TRBD1 (5 bases). The CDR3 is made up of 13 amino acids. CDR1 ENHRY and CDR2 SYGVKD come from the germline V gene. V lost 3 bases, J lost 4 bases, and 9 bases lay in between. The CDR3 loop is CAISEGEGYGYTF. DNA for the CDR3: TGTGCCATCAGTGAAGGGGAGGGCTATGGCTACACCTTC.

This clonotype occurred many times. This sequence joins TRBV5-1 and TRBJ2-2; the match to TRBD2 covers 7 bases. With V trimmed by 2 bases and J by 6 bases, 4 bases remained unmatched. The CDR3 sequence is 14 residues long. Per germline, CDR1 SGHRS and CDR2 YFSETQ. CDR3 DNA: TGCGCCAGCAGCTTAGCGGGGCCGGCCGGGGAGCTGTTTTTT. It specifies CASSLAGPAGELFF.

There are a few counts of this clonotype. The chain links TRBV3-1 to TRBJ2-6, with 9 positions matching TRBD1. There are 19 residues in the CDR3. CDR1 is LGHDT, CDR2 YNNKEL, per germline (reference sequence). J lost 4 bases, V lost 4 bases, and 14 bases had no gene match. The CDR3: CASSPEMGQGGSGANVLTF. In DNA form, the CDR3 reads TGTGCCAGCAGCCCTGAGATGGGACAGGGAGGTTCCGGGGCCAACGTCCTGACTTTC.

To note about this clonotype: A much larger clone differs from this one at a single base, so this may be a read error. This chain uses TRBV5-1 with TRBJ2-1; D perhaps matches TRBD2 (7 bases). The CDR3 totals 14 residues. Germline CDR1 SGHRS, CDR2 YFSETQ. The germline V and J ends were trimmed by 4 bases and 10 bases, with 18 bases remaining between them. The CDR3 nucleotides read TGCGCCAGCAGCGCGGGGACTATAGGGGGAGAGCAGTTCTTC. Encoded protein: CASSAGTIGGEQFF.

This clonotype has at least ten counts. The J gene is TRBJ2-5, the V gene TRBV9, with 11 bases aligning to TRBD1. The CDR3 consists of 15 residues. V shed 0 bases, J shed 5 bases, and the junction held 3 bases outside the gene matches. The V gene's germline CDR1 is SGDLS and CDR2 YYNGEE. The CDR3 nucleotides read TGTGCCAGCAGCGTAGGGACAGGGGGCATGGAGACCCAGTACTTC. It encodes CASSVGTGGMETQYF.

This clonotype came up many times. The chain has TRBV7-9 and TRBJ2-5; 7 nucleotides match TRBD2. The CDR3 totals 15 residues. The trim removed 5 bases at V and 2 bases at J, leaving 8 bases unmatched. Per the germline V gene, CDR1 is SEHNR and CDR2 is FQNEAQ (reference sequence). The CDR3 bases are TGTGCCAGCAGCCGCCCCGGGGGGATACAAGAGACCCAGTACTTC. This gives the protein CASSRPGGIQETQYF.

This clonotype was seen more than once but under ten times. This rearrangement joins TRBV20-1 to TRBJ2-6, with TRBD2 matching over 11 bases. V gave up 1 base and J gave up 0 bases; unmatched junction bases: 2. This CDR3 spans 17 amino acids. CDR1 is DFQATT and CDR2 is SNEGSKA in the germline V gene (reference sequence). The CDR3 DNA reads as TGCAGTGCTAGAGTAGCGGGGGGGTCCTCTGGGGCCAACGTCCTGACTTTC. The encoded protein is CSARVAGGSSGANVLTF.

This clonotype was seen at least ten times. The J gene is TRBJ2-3, the V gene TRBV12-3 or TRBV12-4; 13 bases are a match to TRBD2. There are 16 residues in the CDR3. The V gene end was trimmed by 5 bases and the J gene end by 6 bases; junction bases not matched to a gene: 8. The CDR3 sequence is CASSPWTSGGADTQYF. CDR3 in DNA: TGTGCCAGCAGTCCCTGGACTAGCGGGGGCGCGGATACGCAGTATTTT.

This chain uses TRBV29-1 with TRBJ2-7; no definite D call. The germline V gene has CDR1 SQVTM and CDR2 ANQGSEA. The CDR3 spans 12 residues. V shed 0 bases and J shed 6 bases, with 9 bases lying between them. The CDR3: CSVEDRAGEQYF. The CDR3 DNA follows: TGCAGCGTTGAAGATAGGGCTGGCGAGCAGTACTTC.